One and the same sample provided the 19 T cell receptor beta chains below, sequenced in a study of T-cell reconstitution after alpha-beta-depleted transplantation in children. Unique molecular identifiers were incorporated when the TCRbeta library was constructed. One entry per CDR3 protein, called by TCRdb with MiXCR from the PCR reads. This sample has over 550,000 distinct CDR3 sequences, with about 10% found just once. The material sequenced was PBMCs from the stem cell graft donor, taken from the stem cell graft. These receptors all stem from a human donor who donated a stem cell graft to a child with acute myeloid leukemia.

This clonotype was counted at least ten times. V gene TRBV27 combines with J gene TRBJ1-1; 10 bases agree with TRBD1. The ends lost 4 bases at V and 6 bases at J; junction bases unmatched: 14. CDR3 length: 17 amino acids. The germline CDR1 and CDR2 sequences are MNHEY and SMNVEV (reference sequence). Written as DNA, the CDR3 is TGTGCCAGCAGTTCACTCGGGACAGGGGACGGAATACCTGAAGCTTTCTTT. The encoded protein is CASSSLGTGDGIPEAFF.

This clonotype was counted many times. The V gene is TRBV5-1, the J gene TRBJ1-4; tentatively, D is TRBD1 (6 bases). The CDR3 consists of 14 residues. Germline assignment: CDR1 SGHRS and CDR2 YFSETQ. Trimming took 0 bases from V and 8 from J, leaving 11 bases between them. Here the CDR3 DNA reads TGCGCCAGCAGCTTGGACAGGGTTGGGGAAAAACTGTTTTTT. Amino acid sequence: CASSLDRVGEKLFF. The full variable domain, in which reference TRBV5-1 and TRBJ1-4 provide the parts outside the CDR3, is KAGVTQTPRYLIKTRGQQVTLSCSPISGHRSVSWYQQTPGQGLQFLFEYFSETQRNKGNFPGRFSGRQFSNSRSEMNVSTLELGDSALYLCASSLDRVGEKLFFGSGTQLSVL.

This clonotype was seen only a few times. This chain uses TRBV12-3 or TRBV12-4 with TRBJ2-7; D might be TRBD1 or TRBD2, each matching 6 bases. There are 15 residues in the CDR3. The V gene lost 1 base and the J gene lost 2 bases, with 12 bases spanning the gap. CDR3 in DNA: TGTGCCAGCAGTTTAGAGGGGGGCTGGGCCTACGAGCAGTACTTC. This translates into CASSLEGGWAYEQYF.

J is TRBJ2-2 and V is TRBV7-3; D might be TRBD1 (6 bases). Germline assignment: CDR1 SGHTA and CDR2 FQGTGA. Trimming left V 3 bases short and J 2 bases short, with 10 bases between. This CDR3 is 15 amino acids long. The CDR3 reads CASSFTGPNTGELFF. CDR3 DNA: TGTGCCAGCAGCTTTACAGGGCCAAACACCGGGGAGCTGTTTTTT.

This clonotype was counted a few times. The chain has TRBV6-1 and TRBJ1-2; unclear D gene. The CDR3 has 14 amino acids. V was cut by 4 bases and J by 6 bases, with 15 bases left in between. Germline CDR1 and CDR2: MNHNS and SASEGT. The CDR3 loop is CASSARITQDGYTF. CDR3 DNA: TGTGCCAGCAGTGCCCGAATAACGCAGGATGGCTACACCTTC.

This clonotype was counted between two and nine times. V usage is TRBV18 and J usage is TRBJ1-3; unclear D gene. The CDR3 runs 13 residues. Per germline, CDR1 KGHSH and CDR2 LQKENI. V lost 1 base and J lost 8, with 9 bases in between. This CDR3 reads CASSPQAGDTIYF. The CDR3 DNA follows: TGTGCCAGCTCACCACAGGCGGGCGACACCATATATTTT.

The V and J genes are TRBV29-1 and TRBJ2-3, with a weak D call TRBD2 (5 bases). V was shortened by 4 bases and J by 4 bases, with 15 bases between the two germline ends. CDR3 size: 14 residues. In germline, CDR1 is SQVTM, CDR2 ANQGSEA. The DNA for the CDR3 is TGCAGCGTTGGCACACTAGGAATCCCAGATACGCAGTATTTT. As protein: CSVGTLGIPDTQYF.

The chain carries TRBV28 and TRBJ1-5, with D possibly TRBD1 on 5 matching bases. This CDR3 spans 17 amino acids. Germline V gene lookup returns CDR1 MDHEN and CDR2 SYDVKM. Trimming took off 2 bases at V and 3 bases at J, with 17 bases between the two ends. The CDR3 nucleotides read TGTGCCAGCAGTTTAGAGGGCAGGGTGTTAAACAATCAGCCCCAGCATTTT. Its translation is CASSLEGRVLNNQPQHF.

DNA for the CDR3: TGTGCCAGCAGTCGGGGTTTGGGACTAACGTACAATGAGCAGTTCTTC. Translation: CASSRGLGLTYNEQFF. This chain joins TRBV6-1 and TRBJ2-1, with 7 positions matching TRBD2. The germline gives CDR1 MNHNS, CDR2 SASEGT. The junction had 11 bases not matched to a gene; V was cut back by 5 bases and J by 4 bases. The CDR3 contains 16 residues.

The sample holds many counts of this clonotype. This chain joins TRBV5-1 and TRBJ2-1; 10 bases fit TRBD2. V was pared by 0 bases and J by 4 bases, with 1 base of the junction left unmatched. This CDR3 is 15 amino acids long. Germline V gives CDR1 SGHRS, CDR2 YFSETQ. CDR3 DNA sequence: TGCGCCAGCAGCTTGGCTAGCGGGGGATACAATGAGCAGTTCTTC. Its protein product is CASSLASGGYNEQFF.

At least ten counts were recorded for this clonotype. The chain uses TRBV27 and TRBJ2-1; D might be TRBD1 (5 bases). CDR3 length: 15 residues. CDR1 is MNHEY and CDR2 is SMNVEV in the germline V gene (reference sequence). V lost 2 bases, J lost 6 bases, and 14 bases lay in between. The CDR3 region is CASSLAAGKTNEQFF. The CDR3 DNA reads as TGTGCCAGCAGTTTAGCGGCAGGGAAGACCAATGAGCAGTTCTTC.

The V call is TRBV7-3, the J call TRBJ2-3; 8 nucleotides agree with TRBD1. Germline V gene data show CDR1 as SGHTA and CDR2 as FQGTGA. The CDR3 is made up of 15 amino acids. V lost 6 bases to trimming and J lost 5 bases; unmatched junction nucleotides: 10. CDR3 nucleotides: TGTGCCAGCAGTCGGACAGGGATAGGGGGAGATACGCAGTATTTT. It encodes CASSRTGIGGDTQYF. Full variable domain (outside the CDR3, taken from reference TRBV7-3 and TRBJ2-3): GAGVSQTPSNKVTEKGKYVELRCDPISGHTALYWYRQSLGQGPEFLIYFQGTGAADDSGLPNDRFFAVRPEGSVSTLKIQRTERGDSAVYLCASSRTGIGGDTQYFGPGTRLTVL.

This clonotype has only a few counts. The chain links TRBV24-1 to TRBJ2-1; D may be TRBD1 (6 bases). Germline V gene lookup returns CDR1 KGHDR and CDR2 SFDVKD. The CDR3 contains 17 residues. V was pared by 3 bases and J by 0 bases, with 14 bases between. CDR3 DNA: TGTGCCACCAGTGATAAAGGGGGTTACGGCTCCTACAATGAGCAGTTCTTC. Translated, it gives CATSDKGGYGSYNEQFF.

The J gene is TRBJ2-3, the V gene TRBV29-1; D remains ambiguous. The V and J ends lost 7 bases and 4 bases respectively, with 12 bases between them. Germline values: CDR1 SQVTM, CDR2 ANQGSEA. The CDR3 has 12 amino acids. The CDR3 sequence is CSETTGADTQYF. CDR3 nucleotide sequence: TGCAGCGAAACGACGGGTGCAGATACGCAGTATTTT.

This clonotype was seen repeatedly, ten times or more. This rearrangement joins TRBV5-6 to TRBJ2-1; D may be TRBD2 (5 bases). V was trimmed by 3 bases and J by 0 bases, leaving 10 bases between them. Germline V gene lookup returns CDR1 SGHDT and CDR2 YYEEEE. The CDR3 has 15 amino acids. The CDR3 loop is CASSSRRLSYNEQFF. The CDR3 bases are TGTGCCAGCAGCTCTCGGAGGCTCTCCTACAATGAGCAGTTCTTC.

This clonotype has only a few counts. V is TRBV29-1 and J is TRBJ2-7; either TRBD1 or TRBD2 may supply D (5 bases each). V lost 7 bases and J 0 bases, leaving 16 bases between the germline ends. The CDR3 has 14 amino acids. In germline, CDR1 is SQVTM, CDR2 ANQGSEA. CDR3: CSASGTSSSYEQYF. The CDR3 DNA is TGCAGCGCCTCCGGGACGTCAAGCTCCTACGAGCAGTACTTC.

There are a few counts of this clonotype. The chain uses TRBV12-3 or TRBV12-4 and TRBJ2-5; 8 bases line up with TRBD1. This CDR3 has 14 amino acids. V dropped 6 bases and J dropped 7; count of bases not matched to a gene: 10. In DNA, the CDR3 is TGTGCCAGCAGCCCGACAGGGGAGTGGGGGACCCAGTACTTC. It is translated as CASSPTGEWGTQYF.

This clonotype was observed a few times. V and J are TRBV7-2 and TRBJ1-5; D may be TRBD1 (5 bases). The CDR3 covers 14 residues. Germline V gene data show CDR1 as SGHTA and CDR2 as FQGNSA. V dropped 3 bases and J dropped 6 bases, with 12 bases sitting between them. DNA for the CDR3: TGTGCCAGCAGCTTTTTAGGGGTAGGTCAGCCCCAGCATTTT. Protein product: CASSFLGVGQPQHF.

This clonotype was recorded a few times. The J gene is TRBJ2-7, the V gene TRBV29-1; 8 bases map to TRBD2. There are 11 residues in the CDR3. Germline CDR1 reads SQVTM; CDR2 reads ANQGSEA. The V segment lost 8 bases and the J segment 3 bases; nucleotides outside the gene matches: 3. CDR3 sequence: CSFGTSYEQYF. Here the CDR3 DNA reads TGCAGCTTCGGGACTAGCTACGAGCAGTACTTC.